This TCR beta chain was captured by sequencing in a study of metastatic and nonmetastatic thyroid tumors. Study background: Thyroid patients, malignant and benign, had repertoires compared across blood and tumor or nodule tissue.

This clone was seen at least ten times. Its antigen is not known. Original processing methods: A distant-metastasis classifier for papillary thyroid cancer was built using CDR3 differences across clinicopathological groups. TCRdb re-called clones from the PCR reads using MiXCR. What appears here as the V and J calls and clone size reflects TCRdb's work, not the paper's. There are about 33,000 clones in the sample; 9.5% to 14% occur only once, and about a sixth lies in the top ten. This CDR3 spans 16 amino acids. Germline V gene lookup returns CDR1 MNHEY and CDR2 SVGAGI. V was shortened by 1 base and J by 2 bases, with 11 bases between the two germline ends. Study outcomes and limitations: Benign nodules reportedly had significantly lower TCR beta diversity than malignant thyroid tumors in blood and tumor.

Prior to thyroid surgery, none of the patients had received any treatment. Input material: blood. This chain links TRBV6-5 with TRBJ1-4, with D unresolved. The sequence came from a female donor with papillary thyroid cancer or a benign thyroid nodule (not recorded which). Some clones in this sample may be carry-over from other donors' samples. The CDR3 here is CASSYWGARTNEKLFF. In DNA form, the CDR3 reads TGTGCCAGCAGTTACTGGGGAGCCCGCACTAATGAAAAACTGTTTTTT.